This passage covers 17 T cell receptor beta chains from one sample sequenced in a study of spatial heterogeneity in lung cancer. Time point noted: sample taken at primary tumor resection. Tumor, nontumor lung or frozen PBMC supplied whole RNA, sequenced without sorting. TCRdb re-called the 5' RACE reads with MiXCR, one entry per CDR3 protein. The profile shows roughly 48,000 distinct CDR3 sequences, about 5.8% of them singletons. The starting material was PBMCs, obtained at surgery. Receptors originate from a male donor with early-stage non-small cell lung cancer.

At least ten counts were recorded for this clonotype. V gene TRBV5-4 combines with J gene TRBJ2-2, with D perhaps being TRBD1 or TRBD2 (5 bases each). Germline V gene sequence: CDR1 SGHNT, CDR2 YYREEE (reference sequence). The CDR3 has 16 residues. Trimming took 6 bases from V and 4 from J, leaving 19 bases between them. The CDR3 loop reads CASTPRGGAPTGELFF. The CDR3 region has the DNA TGTGCCAGCACCCCCCGTGGGGGAGCGCCCACCGGGGAGCTGTTTTTT. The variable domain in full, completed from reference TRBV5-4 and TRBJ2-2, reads ETGVTQSPTHLIKTRGQQVTLRCSSQSGHNTVSWYQQALGQGPQFIFQYYREEENGRGNFPPRFSGLQFPNYSSELNVNALELDDSALYLCASTPRGGAPTGELFFGEGSRLTVL.

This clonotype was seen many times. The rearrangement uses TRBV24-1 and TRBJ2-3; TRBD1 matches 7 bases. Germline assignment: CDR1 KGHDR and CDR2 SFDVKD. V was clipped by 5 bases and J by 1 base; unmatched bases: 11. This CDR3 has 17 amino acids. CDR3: CATSGPLQGQGTDTQYF. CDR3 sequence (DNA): TGTGCCACCAGTGGTCCCTTACAGGGGCAGGGCACAGATACGCAGTATTTT.

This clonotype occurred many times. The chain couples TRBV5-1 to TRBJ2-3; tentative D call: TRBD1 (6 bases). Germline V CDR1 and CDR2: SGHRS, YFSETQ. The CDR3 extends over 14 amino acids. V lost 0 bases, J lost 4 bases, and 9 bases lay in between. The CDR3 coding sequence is TGCGCCAGCAGCTTGGACAGGGAGTCAGATACGCAGTATTTT. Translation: CASSLDRESDTQYF.

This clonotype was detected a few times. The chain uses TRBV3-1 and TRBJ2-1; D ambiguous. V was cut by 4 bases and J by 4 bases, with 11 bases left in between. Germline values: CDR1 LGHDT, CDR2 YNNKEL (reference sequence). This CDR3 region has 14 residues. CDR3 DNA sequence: TGTGCCAGCAGCCCCGCTTCGAAGTACAATGAGCAGTTCTTC. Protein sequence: CASSPASKYNEQFF.

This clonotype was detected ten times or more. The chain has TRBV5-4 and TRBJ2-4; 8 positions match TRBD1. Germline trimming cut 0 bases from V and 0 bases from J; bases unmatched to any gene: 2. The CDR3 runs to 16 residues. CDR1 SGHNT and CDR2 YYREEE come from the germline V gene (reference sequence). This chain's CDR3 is CASSLGQGLAKNIQYF. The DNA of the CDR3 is TGTGCCAGCAGCTTGGGACAGGGGCTAGCCAAAAACATTCAGTACTTC.

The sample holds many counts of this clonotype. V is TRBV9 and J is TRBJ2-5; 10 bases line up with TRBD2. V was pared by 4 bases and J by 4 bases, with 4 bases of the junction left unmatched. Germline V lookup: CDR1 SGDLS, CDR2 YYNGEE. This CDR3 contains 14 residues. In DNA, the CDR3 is TGTGCCAGCAGCCCCTGGACTAGCGGAGAGACCCAGTACTTC. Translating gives CASSPWTSGETQYF.

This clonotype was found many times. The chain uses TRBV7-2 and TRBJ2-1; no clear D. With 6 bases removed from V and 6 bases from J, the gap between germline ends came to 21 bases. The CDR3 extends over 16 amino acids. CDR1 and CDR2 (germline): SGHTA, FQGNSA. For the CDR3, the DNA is TGTGCCAGCAGGGCTATCGTTATTCCGGGTACCAATGAGCAGTTCTTC. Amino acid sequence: CASRAIVIPGTNEQFF.

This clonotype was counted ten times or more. This CDR3 is CASSILSNYGYTF. In DNA form, the CDR3 reads TGTGCCAGCAGCATATTATCTAACTATGGCTACACCTTC. V is TRBV7-2 and J is TRBJ1-2; D is undetermined. Germline loops: CDR1 SGHTA, CDR2 FQGNSA. The CDR3 has 13 residues. V was cut by 5 bases and J by 0 bases, with 7 bases left in between.

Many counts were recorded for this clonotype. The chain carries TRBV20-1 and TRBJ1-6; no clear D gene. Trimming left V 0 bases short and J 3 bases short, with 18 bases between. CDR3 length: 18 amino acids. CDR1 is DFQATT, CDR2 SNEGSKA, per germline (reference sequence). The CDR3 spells CSARDFRAGTYYNSPLHF. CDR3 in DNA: TGCAGTGCTAGAGATTTTCGGGCAGGAACGTACTATAATTCACCCCTCCACTTT.

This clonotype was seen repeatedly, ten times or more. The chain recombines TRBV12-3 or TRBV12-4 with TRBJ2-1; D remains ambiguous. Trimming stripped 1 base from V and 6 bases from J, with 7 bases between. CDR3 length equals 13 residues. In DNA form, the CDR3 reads TGTGCCAGCAGTTTAGGGGCCGTCAATGAGCAGTTCTTC. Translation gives CASSLGAVNEQFF.

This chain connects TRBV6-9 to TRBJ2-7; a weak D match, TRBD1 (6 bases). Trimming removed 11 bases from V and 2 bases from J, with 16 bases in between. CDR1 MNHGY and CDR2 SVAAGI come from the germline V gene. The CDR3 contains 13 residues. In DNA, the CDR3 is TGTGCCCAATGGCAGGGGTCAACCTACGAGCAGTACTTC. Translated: CAQWQGSTYEQYF.

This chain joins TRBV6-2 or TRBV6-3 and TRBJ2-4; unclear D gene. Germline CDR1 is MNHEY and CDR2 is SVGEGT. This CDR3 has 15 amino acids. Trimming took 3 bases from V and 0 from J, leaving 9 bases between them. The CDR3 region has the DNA TGTGCCAGCAGTTATGGGTGGGGAGCCAAAAACATTCAGTACTTC. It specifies CASSYGWGAKNIQYF.

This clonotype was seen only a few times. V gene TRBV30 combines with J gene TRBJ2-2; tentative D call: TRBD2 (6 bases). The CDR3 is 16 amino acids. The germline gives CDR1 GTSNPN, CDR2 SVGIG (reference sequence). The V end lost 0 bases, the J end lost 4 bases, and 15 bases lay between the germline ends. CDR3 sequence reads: CAWSVPGRVGTGELFF. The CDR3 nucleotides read TGTGCCTGGAGTGTACCCGGGAGAGTCGGCACCGGGGAGCTGTTTTTT.

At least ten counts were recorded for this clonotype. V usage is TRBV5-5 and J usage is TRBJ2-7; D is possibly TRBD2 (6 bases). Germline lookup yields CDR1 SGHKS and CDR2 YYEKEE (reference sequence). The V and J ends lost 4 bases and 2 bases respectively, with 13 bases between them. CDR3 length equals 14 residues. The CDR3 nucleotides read TGTGCCAGCAGCGCGGGACTCTACCCCTACGAGCAGTACTTC. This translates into CASSAGLYPYEQYF.

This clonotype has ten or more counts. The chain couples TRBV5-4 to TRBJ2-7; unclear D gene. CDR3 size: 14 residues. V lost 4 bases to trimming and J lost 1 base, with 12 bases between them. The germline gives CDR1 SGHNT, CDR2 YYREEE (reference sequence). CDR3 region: CASSARQGSYEQYF. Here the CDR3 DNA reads TGTGCCAGCAGCGCCAGACAAGGTTCCTACGAGCAGTACTTC.

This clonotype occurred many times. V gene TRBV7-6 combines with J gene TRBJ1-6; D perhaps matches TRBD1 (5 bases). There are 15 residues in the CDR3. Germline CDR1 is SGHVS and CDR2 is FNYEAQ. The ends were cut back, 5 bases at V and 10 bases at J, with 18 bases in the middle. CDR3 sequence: CASSLEGTEGSPLHF. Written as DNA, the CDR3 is TGTGCCAGCAGCCTAGAGGGCACCGAGGGGTCACCCCTCCACTTT.

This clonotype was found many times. In DNA form, the CDR3 reads TGTGCCAGCTCACCATTCACGGGAGGAACAGATACGCAGTATTTT. Translation: CASSPFTGGTDTQYF. V and J are TRBV18 and TRBJ2-3; 7 bases line up with TRBD2. Germline V gene sequence: CDR1 KGHSH, CDR2 LQKENI. This CDR3 is built from 15 residues. The V and J ends lost 2 bases and 3 bases, in that order; junction bases with no gene match: 5. Full variable domain (rest looked up from reference TRBV18 and TRBJ2-3): NAGVMQNPRHLVRRRGQEARLRCSPMKGHSHVYWYRQLPEEGLKFMVYLQKENIIDESGMPKERFSAEFPKEGPSILRIQQVVRGDSAAYFCASSPFTGGTDTQYFGPGTRLTVL.